This T cell receptor (beta chain) was identified in a study of persistence of HIV-infected CD4 T cells. Study as a whole: A couple of participants gave one leukapheresis sample; others gave up to roughly 180 mL blood repeatedly.

The immunoSEQ assay was version 4, run in survey mode. The method was immunoSEQ multiplex PCR; TCRdb's version includes in-frame clones alone and lacks a portion of them. The table records around 47,000 clones, just over 90% of them present only once. The CDR3 spans 16 residues. Trimming at V came to 4 bases and at J to 3 bases, leaving 5 bases not matched to a gene. CDR1 is LNHDA and CDR2 is SQIVND in the germline V gene (reference sequence). Study findings and constraints: Compared with CD3/CD28-stimulated cells, CMV- and Gag-responding cells showed lower TCRbeta richness.

Concerning this clone itself: Its antigen remains unknown.

Nonspecific anti-CD3/anti-CD28 bead stimulation represents the broad CD4+ T cell repertoire. Sorting selected CD4+ T cells upregulating both CD40 ligand and CD69. This clonotype was obtained from an adult man with HIV who was CMV-seropositive. The input for sequencing was CD4+ T cells sorted from PBMCs after approximately 18-hour stimulation, taken from a patient who received antiretroviral therapy. The gene calls are TRBV19 and TRBJ1-5; 11 bases line up with TRBD1. This CDR3 is CASSRIGQGANQPQHF. In nucleotides, the CDR3 is TGTGCCAGTAGTAGGATCGGACAGGGGGCCAATCAGCCCCAGCATTTT.